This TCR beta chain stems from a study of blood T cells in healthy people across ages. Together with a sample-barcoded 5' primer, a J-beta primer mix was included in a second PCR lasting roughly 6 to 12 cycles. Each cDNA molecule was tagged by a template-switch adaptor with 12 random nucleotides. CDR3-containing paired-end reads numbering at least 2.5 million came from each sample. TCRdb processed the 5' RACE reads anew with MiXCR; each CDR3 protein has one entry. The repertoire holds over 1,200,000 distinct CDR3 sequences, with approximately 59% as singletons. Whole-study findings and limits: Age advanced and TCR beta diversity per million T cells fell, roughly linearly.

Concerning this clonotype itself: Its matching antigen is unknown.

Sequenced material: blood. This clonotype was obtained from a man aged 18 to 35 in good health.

CDR3 sequence: CASTGLGGQETQYF. The CDR3 DNA reads as TGTGCCAGCACGGGACTAGGGGGCCAAGAGACCCAGTACTTC. V usage is TRBV2 and J usage is TRBJ2-5; TRBD2 matches at 8 bases. Germline V lookup: CDR1 SNHLY, CDR2 FYNNEI. The CDR3 has 14 residues. V dropped 7 bases and J dropped 1; count of bases not matched to a gene: 5.